The TCR beta chain under discussion was sequenced for a study of breast tumors, draining lymph nodes, adjacent tissues. Whole-study results and caveats: Tumors had less TCR diversity than lymph nodes, more than nontumor tissue.

TCRdb called the multiplex PCR reads again in MiXCR, with one record for every CDR3 protein. Here the sample spans around 100,000 distinct CDR3 sequences, 21% being singletons. Samples came from axillary lymph nodes draining the breast cancer. This clonotype was detected many times. The antigen remains undetermined. V lost 4 bases to trimming and J lost 2 bases, with 12 bases between them. The CDR3 totals 14 residues. The V gene's germline CDR1 is SGHAT and CDR2 FQNNGV. This TCR came from a female donor with breast cancer. Some clones in this sample may be carry-over from other donors' samples. Material: axillary lymph node tissue. V is TRBV11-2 and J is TRBJ2-7, with D possibly matching TRBD1 (5 bases). In nucleotides, the CDR3 is TGTGCCAGCAGCTCACGTACAGGTGCCTACGAGCAGTACTTC. This translates into CASSSRTGAYEQYF. The whole variable domain, remainder taken from reference TRBV11-2 and TRBJ2-7, is EAGVAQSPRYKIIEKRQSVAFWCNPISGHATLYWYQQILGQGPKLLIQFQNNGVVDDSQLPKDRFSAERLKGVDSTLKIQPAKLEDSAVYLCASSSRTGAYEQYFGPGTRLTVT.